These 23 T cell receptor beta chains were sequenced from one sample in a study of shared clonotypes between healthy human individuals. Positive CCR7 selection of CD45RO-negative cells yielded the naive CD8 cells, and terminally differentiated effector memory CD45RA+ cells were excluded. Using immunoSEQ multiplex PCR, the repertoire was profiled, and TCRdb retains in-frame clones only, with some absent. Of hundreds of thousands of clones detected, about 90% appear once; the ten largest clones hold 20% to 25%. Sequencing used naive CD8+ T cells sorted from blood. The receptors derive from a young man in good health.

This CDR3 is CASSLARTNEQYF. The CDR3 DNA sequence: TGTGCCAGCAGCTTAGCCAGGACTAACGAGCAGTACTTC. The gene calls are TRBV7-2 and TRBJ2-7, with a weak D call TRBD2 (6 bases). The CDR3 consists of 13 residues. V was clipped by 0 bases and J by 5 bases, with 8 bases between them. CDR1 is SGHTA and CDR2 is FQGNSA in the germline V gene.

This clone was counted only a few times. This chain joins TRBV14 and TRBJ2-7; no clear D. Germline loops: CDR1 SGHDN, CDR2 FVKESK. Trimming pared 0 bases from V and 1 base from J, leaving 10 bases between. The CDR3 has 15 amino acids. The CDR3 DNA follows: TGTGCCAGCAGCCAAGATCTCTCGACGTCCTACGAGCAGTACTTC. As protein: CASSQDLSTSYEQYF.

This chain connects TRBV19 to TRBJ1-5; 8 bases are shared with TRBD1. The CDR3 length is 16 residues. Germline V gene lookup returns CDR1 LNHDA and CDR2 SQIVND (reference sequence). V was pared by 7 bases and J by 1 base, with 9 bases of the junction left unmatched. CDR3: CASTPRGQGSNQPQHF. The CDR3 DNA sequence: TGTGCCAGTACCCCCCGCGGACAGGGAAGCAATCAGCCCCAGCATTTT. The full variable domain, with the rest looked up from reference TRBV19 and TRBJ1-5, is DGGITQSPKYLFRKEGQNVTLSCEQNLNHDAMYWYRQDPGQGLRLIYYSQIVNDFQKGDIAEGYSVSREKKESFPLTVTSAQKNPTAFYLCASTPRGQGSNQPQHFGDGTRLSIL.

The rearrangement joins TRBV11-2 to TRBJ1-5; 7 bases match TRBD1. The CDR3 is 15 amino acids. The V segment lost 6 bases and the J segment 5 bases; nucleotides outside the gene matches: 10. CDR1 is SGHAT, CDR2 FQNNGV, per germline. The CDR3 sequence: CASRSATGRDQPQHF. CDR3 in DNA: TGTGCCAGCAGAAGCGCGACAGGGCGGGATCAGCCCCAGCATTTT.

This chain uses TRBV27 with TRBJ2-2; 10 bases align to TRBD1. CDR1 is MNHEY, CDR2 SMNVEV, per germline (reference sequence). The CDR3 totals 19 residues. J lost 1 base, V lost 2 bases, and 10 bases had no gene match. As DNA, the CDR3 is TGTGCCAGCAGTTTAGGGGACAGGGGAAATCGATTGAACACCGGGGAGCTGTTTTTT. This codes for CASSLGDRGNRLNTGELFF.

The rearrangement links TRBV6-1 to TRBJ2-1; 7 bases match TRBD2. Per the germline V gene, CDR1 is MNHNS and CDR2 is SASEGT. The CDR3 length is 15 residues. Germline trimming cut 9 bases from V and 2 bases from J; bases unmatched to any gene: 10. The CDR3 protein is CASSSREGTYNEQFF. The CDR3 region has the DNA TGTGCCAGTTCCTCGAGGGAGGGAACCTACAATGAGCAGTTCTTC.

The chain is built from TRBV10-3 and TRBJ2-7, with no clear D. The CDR3 covers 13 residues. V was trimmed by 3 bases and J by 6 bases, leaving 12 bases between them. Germline lookup yields CDR1 ENHRY and CDR2 SYGVKD. CDR3 coding DNA: TGTGCCATCAGTGAACAGCCACCGGTCGAGCAGTACTTC. It encodes CAISEQPPVEQYF.

The chain employs TRBV28 and TRBJ2-1; TRBD2 matches at 10 bases. CDR3 length equals 16 residues. Germline V gene sequence: CDR1 MDHEN, CDR2 SYDVKM. V shed 5 bases, J shed 6 bases, and the junction held 10 bases outside the gene matches. The CDR3 coding sequence is TGTGCCAGCAGTCCGATTTCCCGGACTAGCGGCAATGAGCAGTTCTTC. Its protein is CASSPISRTSGNEQFF.

This chain connects TRBV5-1 to TRBJ2-5, with D perhaps given as TRBD1 or TRBD2 (5 bases each). Trimming shortened V by 1 base and J by 0 bases, and 16 bases separated the two germline ends. The CDR3 is made up of 17 amino acids. Germline CDR1 reads SGHRS; CDR2 reads YFSETQ. CDR3 protein: CASSLSEAGADQETQYF. The CDR3 DNA sequence: TGCGCCAGCAGCTTGTCGGAGGCTGGGGCAGACCAAGAGACCCAGTACTTC.

The chain couples TRBV7-9 to TRBJ2-5; D may be TRBD2 (6 bases). The germline V and J ends were trimmed by 5 bases and 3 bases, with 22 bases remaining between them. Germline values: CDR1 SEHNR, CDR2 FQNEAQ (reference sequence). The CDR3 contains 17 residues. This chain's CDR3 is CASSPRNEMGGEETQYF. Here the CDR3 DNA reads TGTGCCAGCAGCCCCCGCAATGAGATGGGGGGAGAAGAGACCCAGTACTTC.

V is TRBV4-2 and J is TRBJ2-5; 10 nucleotides line up with TRBD2. This CDR3 spans 16 amino acids. Germline CDR1 LGHNA, CDR2 YNFKEQ. V lost 4 bases, J lost 5 bases, and 10 bases stayed unmatched. The CDR3 loop reads CASSPTLGLASETQYF. Written as DNA, the CDR3 is TGTGCCAGCAGCCCCACATTGGGACTAGCGTCGGAGACCCAGTACTTC.

The V and J genes are TRBV7-9 and TRBJ2-5; either TRBD1 or TRBD2 may fit D (5 bases each). V lost 7 bases to trimming and J lost 5 bases, with 14 bases between them. This CDR3 has 13 amino acids. Looked up from germline, CDR1 is SEHNR and CDR2 is FQNEAQ (reference sequence). The CDR3 loop reads CASTDGTRETQYF. CDR3 sequence (DNA): TGTGCCAGCACCGATGGGACGCGGGAGACCCAGTACTTC.

V gene TRBV19 combines with J gene TRBJ2-7; 7 bases align to TRBD1. The germline V gene has CDR1 LNHDA and CDR2 SQIVND (reference sequence). Trimming removed 5 bases from V and 9 bases from J; junction bases left unmatched: 10. This CDR3 contains 13 residues. As DNA, the CDR3 is TGTGCCAGTAGTGGCGCAGGGGGTAGTGCGCAGTACTTC. This gives the protein CASSGAGGSAQYF.

This chain connects TRBV9 to TRBJ2-7; either TRBD1 or TRBD2 may supply D (5 bases each). The CDR3 runs 15 residues. Deletions cut 0 bases from V and 4 bases from J, with 14 bases between. Germline V gene lookup returns CDR1 SGDLS and CDR2 YYNGEE. The CDR3 nucleotides read TGTGCCAGCAGCGTAGGTCAGGGAGCCTTATACGAGCAGTACTTC. It yields the protein CASSVGQGALYEQYF.

This chain connects TRBV19 to TRBJ2-7; a weak D match, TRBD2 (5 bases). The CDR3 extends over 15 amino acids. V lost 4 bases and J lost 4, with 17 bases in between. Germline V CDR1 and CDR2: LNHDA, SQIVND (reference sequence). The CDR3 spells CASSTYFGPGYEQYF. The CDR3 nucleotides read TGTGCCAGTAGTACCTACTTTGGACCGGGGTACGAGCAGTACTTC.

The V call is TRBV10-3, the J call TRBJ2-1, with 10 nucleotides matching TRBD2. Germline CDR1 ENHRY, CDR2 SYGVKD. Trimming cost V 3 bases and J 3 bases; bases outside gene matches: 11. CDR3 length: 18 residues. The CDR3 DNA sequence: TGTGCCATCAGTGACCCCAACTCTAGCGGGAGAGACTACAATGAGCAGTTCTTC. Residues: CAISDPNSSGRDYNEQFF.

This clone is a singleton in its sample. The V and J genes are TRBV19 and TRBJ2-5; the D call may be TRBD1 or TRBD2 (6 bases each). Trimming cost V 3 bases and J 4 bases, with 12 bases left between them. The CDR3 covers 14 residues. Germline V CDR1 and CDR2: LNHDA, SQIVND (reference sequence). CDR3: CASSILGGPETQYF. CDR3 in DNA: TGTGCCAGTAGTATCCTAGGGGGGCCAGAGACCCAGTACTTC.

The CDR3 loop reads CASSQTPRTGSGNTIYF. CDR3 sequence (DNA): TGCGCCAGCAGTCAAACTCCTCGAACGGGCTCTGGAAACACCATATATTTT. The chain combines TRBV23-1 with TRBJ1-3; D is undetermined. TRBV23-1 is classed as an ORF, of uncertain function. With 2 bases removed from V and 0 bases from J, the gap between germline ends came to 14 bases. This CDR3 contains 17 residues.

The rearrangement links TRBV5-4 to TRBJ2-1; D gene ambiguous. Germline V gene data show CDR1 as SGHNT and CDR2 as YYREEE (reference sequence). This CDR3 comprises 12 residues. The germline V and J ends were trimmed by 3 bases and 11 bases, with 12 bases remaining between them. The CDR3 sequence: CASSYNSDKQFF. The CDR3 DNA reads as TGTGCCAGCAGCTACAACAGTGATAAGCAGTTCTTC.

The rearrangement links TRBV25-1 to TRBJ2-7; D unclear. Germline V lookup: CDR1 MGHDK, CDR2 SYGVNS. Deletions cut 3 bases from V and 2 bases from J, with 17 bases between. The CDR3 is 16 residues long. Written as DNA, the CDR3 is TGTGCCAGCAGTGACCCACGAAGTCCCCTAGCCTACGAGCAGTACTTC. Amino acids: CASSDPRSPLAYEQYF.

The chain links TRBV27 to TRBJ2-1, with TRBD1 identical over 12 bases. CDR1 MNHEY and CDR2 SMNVEV come from the germline V gene (reference sequence). CDR3 length: 15 residues. J was trimmed by 7 bases and V by 5 bases; bases with no gene match: 6. The CDR3 here is CASSLGTGGENEQFF. In DNA, the CDR3 is TGTGCCAGCAGTCTTGGGACAGGGGGCGAGAATGAGCAGTTCTTC.

The genes are TRBV27 and TRBJ1-2; 9 bases line up with TRBD1. The CDR3 covers 13 residues. Per germline, CDR1 MNHEY and CDR2 SMNVEV (reference sequence). J was trimmed by 3 bases and V by 6 bases; bases with no gene match: 2. The CDR3 region is CASSGQGYYGYTF. In nucleotides, the CDR3 is TGTGCCAGCAGCGGACAGGGGTACTATGGCTACACCTTC.

The V and J genes are TRBV29-1 and TRBJ2-7; D is ambiguous. The V gene lost 2 bases and the J gene lost 0 bases, with 5 bases spanning the gap. Germline assignment: CDR1 SQVTM and CDR2 ANQGSEA. CDR3 length equals 12 residues. This CDR3 is CSVELHSYEQYF. As DNA, the CDR3 is TGCAGCGTTGAATTGCACTCCTACGAGCAGTACTTC.